These 17 T cell receptor beta chains came from one sample sequenced in a study of T cells in women clearing cervical HPV infection. Profiling relied on immunoSEQ multiplex PCR, and the TCRdb table lists in-frame clones only, not all of them. The sample features about 27,000 clones, with roughly 11% in its top ten. The sample was blood buffy coat. All receptors come from a woman between 18 and 75 years old with a cervical HPV16 infection that either progressed to CIN3+ or cleared (not recorded which).

On this clone: The sequence runs out 3 residues before the end of the CDR3; the remainder is reconstructed from the germline J gene. The genes are TRBV10-3 and TRBJ2-3; no firm D call. V dropped 4 bases and J dropped 1 base, with 12 bases sitting between them. This CDR3 comprises 15 residues. Germline loops: CDR1 ENHRY, CDR2 SYGVKD. The sequenced CDR3 bases are TGTGCCATCAGTGGAAGGGTGGTCGGCACAGATACG. Its protein is CAISGRVVGTDT. The full CDR3 reads CAISGRVVGTDTQYF.

As for this clone: Coverage ceases 3 residues before the CDR3 finishes, and the germline J gene fills in the end. This chain connects TRBV5-1 to TRBJ2-7; 11 positions agree with TRBD1. The CDR3 has 14 residues. Germline-derived CDR1 and CDR2 are SGHRS and YFSETQ. V was clipped by 4 bases and J by 5 bases; unmatched bases: 5. CDR3 DNA (partial): TGCGCCAGCAGCGGGGGACAGGGGGTCCACGAG. Encoded protein: CASSGGQGVHE. The full CDR3 sequence reads CASSGGQGVHEQYF. The variable domain in full, with the rest retrieved from reference TRBV5-1 and TRBJ2-7, is KAGVTQTPRYLIKTRGQQVTLSCSPISGHRSVSWYQQTPGQGLQFLFEYFSETQRNKGNFPGRFSGRQFSNSRSEMNVSTLELGDSALYLCASSGGQGVHEQYFGPGTRLTVT.

Notes on this clone: One end of the junction does not line up with germline, which may come from a read error. The sequence runs out 3 residues before the end of the CDR3; the remainder is reconstructed from the germline J gene. The identical CDR3 is also encoded by other nucleotide sequences in the sample. The chain uses TRBV18 and TRBJ1-1, with TRBD1 identical over 8 bases. The CDR3 is made up of 14 amino acids. Germline CDR1 reads KGHSH; CDR2 reads LQKENI. Partial CDR3 DNA: TGTGCCAGCTCACCAGTCAGGGGGCAGACTGAG. This encodes CASSPVRGQTE. The full CDR3 protein reads CASSPVRGQTEAFF.

About this clone: The read comes to an end 3 residues before the CDR3 does, leaving the germline J gene to fill in the end. This chain links TRBV28 with TRBJ2-5; TRBD1 might be the D (6 bases). Germline V CDR1 and CDR2: MDHEN, SYDVKM. This CDR3 region has 14 residues. Trimming removed 4 bases at V and 1 base at J, with 10 bases between. Here the CDR3 reads CASSSGTTQETQYF. The sequenced part of the CDR3 DNA is TGTGCCAGCAGTTCCGGGACAACCCAAGAGACC.

About this clone itself: The read terminates 3 residues ahead of where the CDR3 ends, so the germline J gene completes it. The chain combines TRBV13 with TRBJ2-3; 10 bases match TRBD1. Per the germline V gene, CDR1 is PRHDT and CDR2 is FYEKMQ (reference sequence). The CDR3 is made up of 14 amino acids. CDR3 DNA, as far as it was read: TGTGCCAGCAGCCCTGACAGGGGGCTGGTGACG. It yields the protein CASSPDRGLVT. The whole CDR3 reads CASSPDRGLVTQYF.

In the case of this clone: The read ends 3 residues early relative to the CDR3; the germline J gene fills the gap. The V call is TRBV5-1, the J call TRBJ2-7; 8 bases align to TRBD1. The trim removed 3 bases at V and 3 bases at J, leaving 5 bases unmatched. The CDR3 runs 14 residues. Germline CDR1 reads SGHRS; CDR2 reads YFSETQ. CDR3: CASSYWTGSYEQYF. The CDR3 DNA, read in part, is TGCGCCAGCAGCTACTGGACAGGGAGCTACGAG.

Worth noting for this clone: Read sequence stops 3 residues before the CDR3 end, and the germline J gene provides the missing end. This sequence joins TRBV29-1 and TRBJ2-5; 14 nucleotides agree with TRBD2. The germline V gene has CDR1 SQVTM and CDR2 ANQGSEA. The length of the CDR3 is 15 residues. Losses at the gene ends were 6 bases for V and 7 bases for J; bases not matched to a gene: 10. The CDR3: CSVLTSGGASGTQYF. The DNA read from the CDR3 is TGCAGCGTCCTGACTAGCGGGGGGGCCAGTGGGACC. The full variable domain, rest sourced from reference TRBV29-1 and TRBJ2-5, is SAVISQKPSRDICQRGTSLTIQCQVDSQVTMMFWYRQQPGQSLTLIATANQGSEATYESGFVIDKFPISRPNLTFSTLTVSNMSPEDSSIYLCSVLTSGGASGTQYFGPGTRLLVL.

Remarks on this clone: The read ends 3 residues early relative to the CDR3; the germline J gene fills the gap. V gene TRBV5-1 combines with J gene TRBJ2-5; 9 nucleotides line up with TRBD2. Germline values: CDR1 SGHRS, CDR2 YFSETQ. V dropped 0 bases and J dropped 4; count of bases not matched to a gene: 4. The CDR3 is 15 amino acids. This CDR3 is CASSLELAGLETQYF. CDR3 DNA (partial): TGCGCCAGCAGCTTGGAACTAGCGGGCTTAGAGACC.

As to this clone: The missing CDR3 end, 3 residues past where the read stops, is filled in from the germline J gene. The V gene is TRBV28, the J gene TRBJ1-6, with a tentative D call TRBD1 (6 bases). The germline gives CDR1 MDHEN, CDR2 SYDVKM. V was trimmed by 5 bases and J by 9 bases, leaving 11 bases between them. The CDR3 sequence is 13 residues long. CDR3 DNA, as far as it was read: TGTGCCAGCAGTCTGGACAGTAGTTCACCC. It translates to CASSLDSSSP. The CDR3, in full, reads CASSLDSSSPLHF.

Of note for this clone: The sequence runs out 3 residues before the end of the CDR3; the remainder is reconstructed from the germline J gene. V is TRBV10-3 and J is TRBJ2-3; the D gene is possibly TRBD1 (8 bases). V lost 5 bases and J lost 4, with 25 bases in between. The CDR3 spans 18 residues. CDR1 is ENHRY and CDR2 is SYGVKD in the germline V gene. The covered CDR3 bases are TGTGCCATCAGTCCATACAGGGGGGCTAGCGGAGGAGCAGATACG. This gives the protein CAISPYRGASGGADT. The full CDR3 is CAISPYRGASGGADTQYF.

About this clone itself: The read ends 3 residues early relative to the CDR3; the germline J gene fills the gap. The chain links TRBV29-1 to TRBJ2-5, with TRBD1 matching over 7 bases. Trimming removed 4 bases from V and 2 bases from J; junction bases left unmatched: 16. This CDR3 is 17 amino acids long. Germline CDR1 SQVTM, CDR2 ANQGSEA. The CDR3 loop reads CSVGSSAGEGAQETQYF. The sequenced CDR3 bases are TGCAGCGTTGGCAGTTCAGCAGGTGAGGGGGCTCAAGAGACC.

For this clone: The CDR3 extends 3 residues past the end of the read, so its final part is completed from the germline J gene. Distinct nucleotide sequences in the sample also encode this CDR3. The gene calls are TRBV7-9 and TRBJ2-3; 9 positions agree with TRBD2. The ends lost 1 base at V and 1 base at J; junction bases unmatched: 0. This CDR3 comprises 15 residues. Looked up from germline, CDR1 is SEHNR and CDR2 is FQNEAQ (reference sequence). The CDR3 region is CASSLGLAGTDTQYF. The part of the CDR3 DNA that was read is TGTGCCAGCAGCTTAGGACTAGCGGGCACAGATACG. The full variable domain, rest sourced from reference TRBV7-9 and TRBJ2-3, is DTGVSQNPRHKITKRGQNVTFRCDPISEHNRLYWYRQTLGQGPEFLTYFQNEAQLEKSRLLSDRFSAERPKGSFSTLEIQRTEQGDSAMYLCASSLGLAGTDTQYFGPGTRLTVL.

Of note for this clone: The germline gene is not matched at one end of the junction; a read error may be the cause. The CDR3 goes on 3 residues after the read ends, and that part is filled in from the germline J gene. Other DNA sequences in this sample translate to the same CDR3. The V and J genes are TRBV19 and TRBJ1-3; possibly TRBD1 for D (5 bases). This CDR3 region has 14 residues. Germline assignment: CDR1 LNHDA and CDR2 SQIVND (reference sequence). The sequenced CDR3 bases are TGTGCCAGTAGTACCAGGGCGCCGGGAAACACG. Translating it yields CASSTRAPGNT. The whole CDR3 is CASSTRAPGNTIYF.

Concerning this clone itself: The read falls 3 residues short of the CDR3 end, and the missing part is taken from the germline J gene. The chain carries TRBV5-1 and TRBJ1-4, with 8 bases identical to TRBD1. Germline CDR1 SGHRS, CDR2 YFSETQ. The CDR3 length is 14 residues. The sequenced CDR3 bases are TGCGCCAGCTTCCAGGGGGCGAGTGGTTCACCA. It yields the protein CASFQGASGSP. The whole CDR3 sequence reads CASFQGASGSPLFF. The variable domain in full, completed from reference TRBV5-1 and TRBJ1-4, reads KAGVTQTPRYLIKTRGQQVTLSCSPISGHRSVSWYQQTPGQGLQFLFEYFSETQRNKGNFPGRFSGRQFSNSRSEMNVSTLELGDSALYLCASFQGASGSPLFFGSGTQLSVL.

On this clone itself: The CDR3 end lies 3 residues beyond the end of the read and is filled in from the germline J gene. The chain has TRBV7-9 and TRBJ1-2, with D hard to call. The germline V gene has CDR1 SEHNR and CDR2 FQNEAQ (reference sequence). The CDR3 spans 14 residues. Trimming cost V 4 bases and J 4 bases, with 13 bases left between them. The CDR3 loop reads CASSSVMARYGYTF. CDR3 DNA, as far as it was read: TGTGCCAGCAGCTCCGTGATGGCCCGCTATGGC.

In the case of this clone: The CDR3 end lies 3 residues beyond the end of the read and is filled in from the germline J gene. The genes are TRBV19 and TRBJ2-5, with TRBD1 as a possible D gene (5 bases). V lost 4 bases and J 5 bases, leaving 17 bases between the germline ends. The CDR3 is 15 amino acids. Germline V gene sequence: CDR1 LNHDA, CDR2 SQIVND (reference sequence). Partial CDR3 DNA: TGTGCCAGTAGTAGTAGGGGCCCGATATGGGAGACC. It codes for CASSSRGPIWET. The CDR3 in its entirety is CASSSRGPIWETQYF. Looking up the rest from reference TRBV19 and TRBJ2-5 gives the full variable domain: DGGITQSPKYLFRKEGQNVTLSCEQNLNHDAMYWYRQDPGQGLRLIYYSQIVNDFQKGDIAEGYSVSREKKESFPLTVTSAQKNPTAFYLCASSSRGPIWETQYFGPGTRLLVL.

A word on this clone: Read coverage stops 3 residues before the CDR3 terminus; the germline J gene supplies the remainder. The chain joins TRBV20-1 to TRBJ1-4, with 9 bases lining up with TRBD1. The CDR3 spans 14 residues. The germline V gene encodes CDR1 DFQATT and CDR2 SNEGSKA (reference sequence). J gave up 8 bases and V 1 base, and 5 bases lay outside the gene matches. Incomplete CDR3 DNA: TGCAGTGCTAGAGTGGGACAGGGTGGAGAAAAA. Encoded protein: CSARVGQGGEK. The full CDR3 protein is CSARVGQGGEKLFF.